This T cell receptor beta chain was found in a study of cytomegalovirus exposure and HLA in healthy donors. The CDR3 is made up of 16 amino acids. Unmatched junction bases numbered 9, after V lost 4 bases and J lost 2 bases. CDR1 SGDLS and CDR2 YYNGEE come from the germline V gene. The method was immunoSEQ multiplex PCR; TCRdb's version includes in-frame clones alone and lacks a portion of them. The table records about 120,000 clones, roughly 89% of them present only once. As for this clone: The target antigen is unknown.

Study observations and caveats: Most TCR sequences proved rare, with some public TCRs found in many donors.

The chain carries TRBV9 and TRBJ1-3; TRBD1 agrees at 7 bases. The origin of this receptor is a woman between 18 and 29 years old in good health and CMV-seronegative. The specimen was PBMCs. The CDR3 loop is CASSNPGQTTGNTIYF. In DNA, the CDR3 is TGTGCCAGCAGCAACCCGGGACAGACGACTGGAAACACCATATATTTT.